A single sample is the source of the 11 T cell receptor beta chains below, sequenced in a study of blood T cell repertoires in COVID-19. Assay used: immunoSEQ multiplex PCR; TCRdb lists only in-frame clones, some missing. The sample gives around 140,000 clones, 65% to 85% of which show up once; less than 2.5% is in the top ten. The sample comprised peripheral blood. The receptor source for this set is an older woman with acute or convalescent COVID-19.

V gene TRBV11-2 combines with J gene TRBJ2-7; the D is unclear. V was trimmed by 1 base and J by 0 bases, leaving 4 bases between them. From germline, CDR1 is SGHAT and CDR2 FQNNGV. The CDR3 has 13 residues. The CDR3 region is CASSLGSSYEQYF. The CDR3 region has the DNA TGTGCCAGCAGCTTAGGGAGCTCCTACGAGCAGTACTTC.

CDR3 sequence (DNA): TGCGCCAGCAGCCAAGATCTGGGGCCTGAAGCTTTCTTT. It codes for CASSQDLGPEAFF. The chain is built from TRBV4-1 and TRBJ1-1, with D maybe TRBD1 (5 bases). Germline V lookup: CDR1 MGHRA, CDR2 YSYEKL. V was shortened by 0 bases and J by 6 bases, with 8 bases between the two germline ends. This CDR3 region has 13 residues.

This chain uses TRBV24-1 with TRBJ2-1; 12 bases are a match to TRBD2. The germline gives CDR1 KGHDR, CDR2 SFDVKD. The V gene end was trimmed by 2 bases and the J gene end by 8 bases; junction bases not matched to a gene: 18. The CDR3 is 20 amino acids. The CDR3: CATSDYGRASGRAGAYEQFF. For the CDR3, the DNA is TGTGCCACCAGTGATTACGGACGGGCTAGCGGGAGGGCCGGCGCCTATGAGCAGTTCTTC.

CDR3 residues: CASTLGGGSEQFF. In DNA, the CDR3 is TGTGCCAGCACCCTAGGGGGAGGGTCTGAGCAGTTCTTC. The chain couples TRBV14 to TRBJ2-1; D is possibly TRBD2 (7 bases). The ends were cut back, 7 bases at V and 9 bases at J, with 16 bases in the middle. The germline V gene has CDR1 SGHDN and CDR2 FVKESK. The CDR3 sequence is 13 residues long.

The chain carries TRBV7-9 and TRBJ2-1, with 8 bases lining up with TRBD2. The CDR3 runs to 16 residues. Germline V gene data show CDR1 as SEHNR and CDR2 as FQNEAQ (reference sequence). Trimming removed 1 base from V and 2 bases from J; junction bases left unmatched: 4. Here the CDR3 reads CASSLGLAPTYNEQFF. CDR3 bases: TGTGCCAGCAGCTTAGGACTAGCGCCAACCTACAATGAGCAGTTCTTC.

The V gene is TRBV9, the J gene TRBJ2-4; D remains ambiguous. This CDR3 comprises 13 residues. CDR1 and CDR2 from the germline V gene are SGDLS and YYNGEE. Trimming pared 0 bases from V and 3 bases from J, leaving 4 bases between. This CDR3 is CASSVGSKNIQYF. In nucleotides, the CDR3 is TGTGCCAGCAGCGTAGGGAGCAAAAACATTCAGTACTTC.

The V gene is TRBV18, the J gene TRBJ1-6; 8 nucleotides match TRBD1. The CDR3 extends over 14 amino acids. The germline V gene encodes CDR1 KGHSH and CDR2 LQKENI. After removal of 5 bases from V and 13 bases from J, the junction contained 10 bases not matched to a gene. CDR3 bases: TGTGCCAGCTCAAAAGACAGGGGTGGGCTTCCCCTCCACTTT. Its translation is CASSKDRGGLPLHF.

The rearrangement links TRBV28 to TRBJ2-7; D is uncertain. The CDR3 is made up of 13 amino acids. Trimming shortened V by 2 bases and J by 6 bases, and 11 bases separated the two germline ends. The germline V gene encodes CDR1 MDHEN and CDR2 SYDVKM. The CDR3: CASSLLVRGEQYF. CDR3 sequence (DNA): TGTGCCAGCAGTTTACTTGTTCGCGGCGAGCAGTACTTC. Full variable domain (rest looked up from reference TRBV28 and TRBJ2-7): DVKVTQSSRYLVKRTGEKVFLECVQDMDHENMFWYRQDPGLGLRLIYFSYDVKMKEKGDIPEGYSVSREKKERFSLILESASTNQTSMYLCASSLLVRGEQYFGPGTRLTVT.

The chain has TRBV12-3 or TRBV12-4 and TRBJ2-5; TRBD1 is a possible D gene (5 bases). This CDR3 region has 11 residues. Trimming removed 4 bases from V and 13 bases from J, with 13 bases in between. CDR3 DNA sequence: TGTGCCAGCAGTTCAGGACAAAATTGGTACTTC. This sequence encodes CASSSGQNWYF.

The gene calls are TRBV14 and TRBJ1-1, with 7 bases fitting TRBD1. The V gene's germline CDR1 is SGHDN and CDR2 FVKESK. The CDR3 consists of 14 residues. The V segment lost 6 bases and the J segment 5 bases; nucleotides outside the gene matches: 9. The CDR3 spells CASRSRGLVTEAFF. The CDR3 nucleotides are TGTGCCAGCAGATCCAGGGGGTTGGTAACTGAAGCTTTCTTT.

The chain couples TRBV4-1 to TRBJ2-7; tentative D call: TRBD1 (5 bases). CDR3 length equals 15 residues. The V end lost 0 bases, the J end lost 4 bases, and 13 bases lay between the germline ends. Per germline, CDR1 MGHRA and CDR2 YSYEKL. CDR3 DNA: TGCGCCAGCAGCCAAGACTACGAAAGGGGATACGAGCAGTACTTC. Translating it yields CASSQDYERGYEQYF.